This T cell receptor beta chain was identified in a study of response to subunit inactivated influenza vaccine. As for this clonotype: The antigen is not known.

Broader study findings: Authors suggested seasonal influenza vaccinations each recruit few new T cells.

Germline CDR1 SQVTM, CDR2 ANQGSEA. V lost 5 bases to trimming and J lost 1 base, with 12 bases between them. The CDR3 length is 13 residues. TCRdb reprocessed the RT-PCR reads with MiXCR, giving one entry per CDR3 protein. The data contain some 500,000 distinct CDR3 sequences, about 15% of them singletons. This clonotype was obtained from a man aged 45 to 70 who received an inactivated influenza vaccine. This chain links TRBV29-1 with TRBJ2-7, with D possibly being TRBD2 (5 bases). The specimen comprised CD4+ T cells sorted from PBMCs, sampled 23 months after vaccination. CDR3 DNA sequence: TGCAGCGTTCGGGATAGCCGTTCCTACGAGCAGTACTTC. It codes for CSVRDSRSYEQYF.